This entry lists 20 T cell receptor beta chains sequenced from one sample in a study of T cells in localized non-small cell lung cancer. Using immunoSEQ multiplex PCR, the repertoire was profiled, and TCRdb retains in-frame clones only, with some absent. This sample yields 8,500 to 10,000 clones, of which about 90% are seen a single time; 15% to 20% belongs to the top ten. The sample in question was peripheral blood, obtained before any cancer treatment. The receptor set was obtained from a male donor older than 55 with stage III squamous cell lung carcinoma.

This chain joins TRBV11-2 and TRBJ2-1, with 7 positions matching TRBD1. Germline loops: CDR1 SGHAT, CDR2 FQNNGV. V dropped 2 bases and J dropped 0; count of bases not matched to a gene: 10. The CDR3 runs to 18 residues. Written as DNA, the CDR3 is TGTGCCAGCAGCTTACGGCCGTGGGACAGTGGCTCCTACAATGAGCAGTTCTTC. It is translated as CASSLRPWDSGSYNEQFF.

The rearrangement joins TRBV6-4 to TRBJ2-1; weak D call: TRBD2 (6 bases). The CDR3 has 16 residues. Germline lookup yields CDR1 MRHNA and CDR2 SNTAGT. The germline V and J ends were trimmed by 6 bases and 0 bases, with 15 bases remaining between them. The CDR3 region has the DNA TGTGCCAGCAGCCTTACTAGCAGAAGCTCCTACAATGAGCAGTTCTTC. This sequence encodes CASSLTSRSSYNEQFF.

This chain uses TRBV28 with TRBJ2-2; tentative D call: TRBD1 (6 bases). This CDR3 region has 15 residues. V was trimmed by 6 bases and J by 4 bases, leaving 15 bases between them. Germline lookup yields CDR1 MDHEN and CDR2 SYDVKM. The CDR3 DNA reads as TGTGCCAGCAGCGGACCGGGACAAGCCACCGGGGAGCTGTTTTTT. Protein product: CASSGPGQATGELFF.

The V call is TRBV5-4, the J call TRBJ2-3, with 8 bases lining up with TRBD1. The trim removed 3 bases at V and 5 bases at J, leaving 11 bases unmatched. Per germline, CDR1 SGHNT and CDR2 YYREEE (reference sequence). The CDR3 spans 16 residues. In DNA, the CDR3 is TGTGCCAGCAGCTCAGGACAGGGAATACCCAAAGATACGCAGTATTTT. It encodes CASSSGQGIPKDTQYF.

This chain links TRBV6-1 with TRBJ1-5, with D possibly matching TRBD1 (5 bases). Germline CDR1 reads MNHNS; CDR2 reads SASEGT. The CDR3 is 14 amino acids. V dropped 0 bases and J dropped 6 bases, with 9 bases sitting between them. The chain's CDR3 is CASSEAGGSQPQHF. The CDR3 bases are TGTGCCAGCAGTGAAGCTGGGGGTAGTCAGCCCCAGCATTTT.

Notes on this clone: One end of the junction varies from germline; a read error may be responsible. This sample includes further DNA sequences coding for the same CDR3. This chain links TRBV11-2 with TRBJ2-7; weak D call: TRBD1 (5 bases). The CDR3 runs to 12 residues. CDR1 and CDR2 (germline): SGHAT, FQNNGV. The chain's CDR3 is CASSLTGYEQYF. DNA for the CDR3: TGTGCCAGCAGTCTCACAGGCTACGAGCAGTATTTC.

The genes are TRBV7-9 and TRBJ2-3; D ambiguous. Germline-derived CDR1 and CDR2 are SEHNR and FQNEAQ (reference sequence). The CDR3 has 13 residues. V was shortened by 5 bases and J by 7 bases, with 13 bases between the two germline ends. CDR3 coding DNA: TGTGCCAGCAGCCCTGGTGGTGTCCATACGCAGTATTTT. Translation: CASSPGGVHTQYF. Using reference TRBV7-9 and TRBJ2-3 for the parts outside the CDR3, the full variable domain is DTGVSQNPRHKITKRGQNVTFRCDPISEHNRLYWYRQTLGQGPEFLTYFQNEAQLEKSRLLSDRFSAERPKGSFSTLEIQRTEQGDSAMYLCASSPGGVHTQYFGPGTRLTVL.

The chain couples TRBV5-1 to TRBJ1-2; D remains unclear. Germline assignment: CDR1 SGHRS and CDR2 YFSETQ. Trimming stripped 0 bases from V and 3 bases from J, with 12 bases between. The CDR3 sequence is 15 residues long. CDR3 residues: CASSLEGAGDYGYTF. The CDR3 DNA is TGCGCCAGCAGCTTGGAGGGTGCCGGAGACTATGGCTACACCTTC.

Comment on this clone: Other DNA sequences within the sample encode an identical CDR3. The chain joins TRBV19 to TRBJ1-1; TRBD1 aligns across 7 bases. The CDR3 runs to 15 residues. V gave up 3 bases and J gave up 6 bases; unmatched junction bases: 10. Germline V CDR1 and CDR2: LNHDA, SQIVND (reference sequence). Here the CDR3 reads CASSIRQGERAEAFF. In DNA form, the CDR3 reads TGTGCCAGTAGTATTAGACAGGGCGAGCGGGCTGAAGCTTTCTTT.

In regard to this clone: One end of the junction is discordant with germline, which a read error may explain. The rearrangement joins TRBV10-3 to TRBJ2-3; TRBD2 is a possible D gene (7 bases). Germline-derived CDR1 and CDR2 are ENHRY and SYGVKD. The CDR3 has 14 amino acids. CDR3 DNA sequence: TGTGCCAGCAGTACCCGGGGGGCGGTGGATACGCAGTATTTT. This gives the protein CASSTRGAVDTQYF.

The CDR3 region is CASSLTGVSTNEKLFF. The CDR3 nucleotides are TGTGCCAGCAGCTTAACAGGAGTCTCAACTAATGAAAAACTGTTTTTT. The chain couples TRBV7-2 to TRBJ1-4, with D perhaps TRBD1 (5 bases). This CDR3 has 16 residues. Germline values: CDR1 SGHTA, CDR2 FQGNSA. Trimming cost V 2 bases and J 0 bases, with 10 bases left between them.

This clone was seen a few times. This chain links TRBV6-5 with TRBJ2-3; TRBD2 agrees at 11 bases. The CDR3 covers 15 residues. V was clipped by 6 bases and J by 1 base; unmatched bases: 3. Germline CDR1 reads MNHEY; CDR2 reads SVGAGI. The CDR3 DNA reads TGTGCCAGCAGGGGGGGACTAGCGGGCACAGATACGCAGTATTTT. Its protein product is CASRGGLAGTDTQYF.

This chain links TRBV19 with TRBJ1-3; TRBD1 matches at 8 bases. The CDR3 sequence is 16 residues long. Germline CDR1 and CDR2: LNHDA and SQIVND (reference sequence). J gave up 0 bases and V 5 bases, and 6 bases lay outside the gene matches. CDR3 sequence reads: CASSHRTGLSGNTIYF. The CDR3 DNA reads as TGTGCCAGTAGTCACCGGACAGGGCTCTCTGGAAACACCATATATTTT.

This clone came up once. The rearrangement links TRBV5-4 to TRBJ2-1, with D maybe TRBD2 (6 bases). Germline V gene sequence: CDR1 SGHNT, CDR2 YYREEE (reference sequence). V was shortened by 2 bases and J by 5 bases, with 11 bases between the two germline ends. The CDR3 length is 14 residues. The CDR3 is CASSFLRGNNEQFF. The CDR3 nucleotides are TGTGCCAGCAGCTTCTTGCGGGGAAACAATGAGCAGTTCTTC.

The chain links TRBV9 to TRBJ1-6; D is uncertain. CDR1 and CDR2 (germline): SGDLS, YYNGEE. The CDR3 runs 14 residues. The V and J ends lost 4 bases and 10 bases respectively, with 15 bases between them. The CDR3 bases are TGTGCCAGCAGCTACGGACGAGGAGGGTCACCCCTCCACTTT. Its protein product is CASSYGRGGSPLHF. Full variable domain (outside the CDR3, taken from reference TRBV9 and TRBJ1-6): DSGVTQTPKHLITATGQRVTLRCSPRSGDLSVYWYQQSLDQGLQFLIQYYNGEERAKGNILERFSAQQFPDLHSELNLSSLELGDSALYFCASSYGRGGSPLHFGNGTRLTVT.

This clone was recorded only once. The chain employs TRBV18 and TRBJ2-3; TRBD2 matches 7 bases. Germline-derived CDR1 and CDR2 are KGHSH and LQKENI. The ends lost 3 bases at V and 5 bases at J; junction bases unmatched: 11. The CDR3 extends over 16 amino acids. The CDR3 DNA follows: TGTGCCAGCTCACCTCCGACAGCGGGGCGGGGAGATACGCAGTATTTT. Protein sequence: CASSPPTAGRGDTQYF.

The CDR3 region is CASSLEGPLGNEQFF. CDR3 nucleotide sequence: TGTGCCAGCAGCTTGGAGGGTCCCCTGGGTAATGAGCAGTTCTTC. The chain combines TRBV7-3 with TRBJ2-1, with D possibly TRBD2 on 6 matching bases. CDR3 length: 15 residues. Germline V gene data show CDR1 as SGHTA and CDR2 as FQGTGA. The ends were cut back, 3 bases at V and 7 bases at J, with 16 bases in the middle. The full variable domain, completed using reference TRBV7-3 and TRBJ2-1, is GAGVSQTPSNKVTEKGKYVELRCDPISGHTALYWYRQSLGQGPEFLIYFQGTGAADDSGLPNDRFFAVRPEGSVSTLKIQRTERGDSAVYLCASSLEGPLGNEQFFGPGTRLTVL.

This rearrangement joins TRBV6-5 to TRBJ2-7; possible D gene TRBD2, 6 bases. The CDR3 runs to 14 residues. The V gene's germline CDR1 is MNHEY and CDR2 SVGAGI. Trimming stripped 6 bases from V and 1 base from J, with 13 bases between. The CDR3 nucleotides are TGTGCCAGCAGACTCCGGGGAGGTTCCTACGAGCAGTACTTC. Translation: CASRLRGGSYEQYF.

V is TRBV5-4 and J is TRBJ2-4; 7 bases agree with TRBD1. Germline V lookup: CDR1 SGHNT, CDR2 YYREEE (reference sequence). V dropped 2 bases and J dropped 0; count of bases not matched to a gene: 8. CDR3 length equals 17 residues. CDR3 in DNA: TGTGCCAGCAGCTTAAGAGACAGGGCATTAGCCAAAAACATTCAGTACTTC. This encodes CASSLRDRALAKNIQYF.

The rearrangement joins TRBV5-1 to TRBJ1-5, with a weak D call TRBD1 (6 bases). Trimming left V 3 bases short and J 4 bases short, with 14 bases between. The CDR3 is 15 amino acids. CDR1 SGHRS and CDR2 YFSETQ come from the germline V gene. For the CDR3, the DNA is TGCGCCAGCAGCTGGAGCGGGGGCTCGAATCAGCCCCAGCATTTT. Amino acids: CASSWSGGSNQPQHF.